This T cell receptor (beta chain) was recorded in a study of response to subunit inactivated influenza vaccine (dated by TCRdb to 2016 to 2019). At the level of the whole study: The study used deep quantitative T cell receptor repertoire profiling to track responses to a trivalent subunit inactivated influenza vaccine.

This clonotype has a handful of counts. Its antigen is still unknown. The record has no base qualities; no much larger clone is one base away. V has 4 bases trimmed and J has 4 bases trimmed; junction bases matching no gene number 11. CDR1 and CDR2, looked up from the germline V gene, are MDHEN and SYDVKM. Including the terminal cysteine and phenylalanine, the CDR3 comprises 19 residues. Only the CDR3 DNA stays, 57 bases, in frame from base 1. Study-wide findings and limitations: According to the authors, only a limited number of new T cells may be recruited by each seasonal influenza vaccination.

Library construction relied on RT-PCR. For sequencing, an Illumina HiSeq 2500 was employed. Starting from the raw public reads, TCRdb applied fastp trimming at Q25, assembled clones with MiXCR and retained in-frame beta chains. Each CDR3 protein gets just one entry, which takes the most common genes and DNA from the rows behind it. The sample table shows 450,000 to 700,000 distinct CDR3 sequences, and about 14% are seen once. Roughly 10% of the sample is taken by the ten largest. This TCR came from a man aged 50 or older who received an inactivated influenza vaccine. Donor details come from another sample of the same person, matched by shared clones. This sample comprised PBMCs from blood, obtained about 13 days after vaccination. The chain uses TRBV28 and TRBJ1-6; a stretch of 12 junction bases matches TRBD1. The nucleotide sequence reads as follows: TGTGCCAGCAGTTCCCCCGGGACAGGGGGCTTGATGTATAATTCACCCCTCCACTTT. Translation gives CASSSPGTGGLMYNSPLHF.